Below, 32 T cell receptor beta chains from the same sample are listed, as sequenced in a study of T cell repertoires in cytomegalovirus infection. TCRdb re-analysed the reads in MiXCR, keeping a single row per CDR3 protein. The sample consists of fewer than 250,000 distinct CDR3 sequences, 10% to 15% of them appearing once. Specimen: PBMCs. These receptors came from a human donor in good health (CMV status not recorded). Some clones in this sample may be carry-over from other donors' samples.

This clonotype was detected a few times. The chain couples TRBV12-3 or TRBV12-4 to TRBJ1-2, with 9 positions matching TRBD1. The length of the CDR3 is 15 residues. V dropped 6 bases and J dropped 4; count of bases not matched to a gene: 9. CDR3 amino acids: CASSNRDRARYGYTF. CDR3 nucleotides: TGTGCCAGCAGCAACCGGGACAGGGCCCGCTATGGCTACACCTTC.

In its sample, this clonotype was seen many times. The chain is built from TRBV7-2 and TRBJ1-3; D is unclear. V was cut by 4 bases and J by 4 bases, with 8 bases left in between. The germline V gene encodes CDR1 SGHTA and CDR2 FQGNSA. CDR3 length: 13 amino acids. In DNA, the CDR3 is TGTGCCAGCAGCTCCCTCCGGGGAAACACCATATATTTT. It specifies CASSSLRGNTIYF.

In its sample, this clonotype was seen many times. The chain couples TRBV7-2 to TRBJ2-3; D unresolved. The CDR3 length is 16 residues. V dropped 5 bases and J dropped 4 bases, with 19 bases sitting between them. Germline values: CDR1 SGHTA, CDR2 FQGNSA. CDR3 sequence: CASSPRTSPTSDTQYF. The DNA of the CDR3 is TGTGCCAGCAGCCCCCGGACCTCACCGACCTCAGATACGCAGTATTTT.

This clonotype has a handful of counts. V and J are TRBV5-1 and TRBJ2-3; D is possibly TRBD2 (6 bases). Germline V gene lookup returns CDR1 SGHRS and CDR2 YFSETQ. Trimming took 2 bases from V and 1 from J, leaving 11 bases between them. The CDR3 runs 15 residues. DNA for the CDR3: TGCGCCAGCAGCTTTACGGGGGACCGCACAGATACGCAGTATTTT. Encoded protein: CASSFTGDRTDTQYF.

This clonotype was seen only a few times. The chain is built from TRBV20-1 and TRBJ2-7; D might be TRBD1 (5 bases). From germline, CDR1 is DFQATT and CDR2 SNEGSKA (reference sequence). V was pared by 2 bases and J by 2 bases, with 13 bases between. The CDR3 is made up of 14 amino acids. As DNA, the CDR3 is TGCAGTGCTAGAAACGTAGGGGCCCCCTACGAGCAGTACTTC. This codes for CSARNVGAPYEQYF.

There are many counts of this clonotype. The chain's CDR3 is CASSLGRAARGYTF. As DNA, the CDR3 is TGTGCCAGCAGCTTAGGAAGGGCGGCTCGAGGCTACACCTTC. The chain employs TRBV7-2 and TRBJ1-2; D gene unclear. Germline CDR1 is SGHTA and CDR2 is FQGNSA. Trimming left V 1 base short and J 8 bases short, with 14 bases between. The CDR3 is 14 amino acids.

This clonotype was seen many times. The rearrangement links TRBV4-2 to TRBJ2-3; no clear D gene. Germline V gene lookup returns CDR1 LGHNA and CDR2 YNFKEQ. V lost 1 base and J 0 bases, leaving 14 bases between the germline ends. This CDR3 contains 17 residues. The CDR3 loop reads CASSQARQQHSTDTQYF. The CDR3 DNA reads as TGTGCCAGCAGCCAAGCCCGGCAGCAACATAGCACAGATACGCAGTATTTT.

This clonotype was seen ten or more times. This chain connects TRBV7-2 to TRBJ2-2, with 10 bases that match TRBD2. This CDR3 has 16 residues. CDR1 and CDR2 from the germline V gene are SGHTA and FQGNSA. V lost 6 bases and J lost 7; bases outside the gene matches: 11. The CDR3 nucleotides read TGTGCCAGCAGTTCCCGACTAGCGGGCTCGTTCGGGGAGCTGTTTTTT. The encoded protein is CASSSRLAGSFGELFF.

This clonotype showed up just a few times. This CDR3 is CASSMPQPRFTEAFF. In nucleotides, the CDR3 is TGTGCCAGTAGTATGCCACAGCCCCGTTTCACTGAAGCTTTCTTT. V gene TRBV19 combines with J gene TRBJ1-1; D is ambiguous. V was cut by 3 bases and J by 4 bases, with 15 bases left in between. Germline V lookup: CDR1 LNHDA, CDR2 SQIVND (reference sequence). This CDR3 spans 15 amino acids.

This chain joins TRBV4-3 and TRBJ2-3; D call uncertain. The CDR3 consists of 16 residues. Trimming left V 0 bases short and J 6 bases short, with 16 bases between. Germline CDR1 reads LGHNA; CDR2 reads YSLEER. This CDR3 reads CASSQELSPGGDTQYF. The CDR3, as DNA: TGCGCCAGCAGCCAAGAACTAAGCCCTGGTGGGGATACGCAGTATTTT.

J is TRBJ2-1 and V is TRBV29-1, with 8 positions matching TRBD2. CDR1 is SQVTM, CDR2 ANQGSEA, per germline. V was clipped by 7 bases and J by 7 bases; unmatched bases: 6. The CDR3 runs 12 residues. CDR3 DNA: TGCAGCGGCCGTCCGGGAGGGAATGAGCAGTTCTTC. This encodes CSGRPGGNEQFF.

The genes are TRBV4-2 and TRBJ2-1; 7 bases line up with TRBD2. V dropped 0 bases and J dropped 0; count of bases not matched to a gene: 8. Per germline, CDR1 LGHNA and CDR2 YNFKEQ. The CDR3 sequence is 18 residues long. As DNA, the CDR3 is TGTGCCAGCAGCCAAGAGGAAACTAGCGTAAGCTCCTACAATGAGCAGTTCTTC. Its protein is CASSQEETSVSSYNEQFF.

The table lists this clonotype with many counts. The V gene is TRBV6-2 or TRBV6-3, the J gene TRBJ1-1; 8 bases are a match to TRBD1. Germline lookup yields CDR1 MNHEY and CDR2 SVGEGT. The V gene end was trimmed by 4 bases and the J gene end by 4 bases; junction bases not matched to a gene: 5. The CDR3 totals 14 residues. The DNA for the CDR3 is TGTGCCAGCAGTTCGGACAGGGACATCACTGAAGCTTTCTTT. Residues: CASSSDRDITEAFF.

The gene calls are TRBV4-1 and TRBJ1-6; TRBD1 aligns across 7 bases. After removal of 4 bases from V and 12 bases from J, the junction contained 9 bases not matched to a gene. The CDR3 is made up of 14 amino acids. Germline V gene sequence: CDR1 MGHRA, CDR2 YSYEKL. This CDR3 reads CASSLGQTTVPLHF. The DNA of the CDR3 is TGCGCCAGCAGCCTGGGACAGACCACCGTACCCCTCCACTTT.

Ten or more counts support this clonotype. CDR3 sequence (DNA): TGTGCCAGCAGCTTGGTGGGCGTCCTGGGAGAGACCCAGTACTTC. It specifies CASSLVGVLGETQYF. The V gene is TRBV5-6, the J gene TRBJ2-5; D not resolved. Germline lookup yields CDR1 SGHDT and CDR2 YYEEEE. This CDR3 contains 15 residues. Deletions cut 0 bases from V and 4 bases from J, with 13 bases between.

The chain carries TRBV20-1 and TRBJ2-1; tentative D call: TRBD2 (5 bases). V dropped 4 bases and J dropped 4 bases, with 14 bases sitting between them. The CDR3 loop spans 14 amino acids. The germline V gene has CDR1 DFQATT and CDR2 SNEGSKA (reference sequence). The CDR3 region is CSAKTGLGYNEQFF. The CDR3 nucleotides are TGCAGTGCTAAGACGGGATTGGGGTACAATGAGCAGTTCTTC.

This clonotype showed up many times. The chain uses TRBV2 and TRBJ2-2, with 12 bases that match TRBD2. The ends lost 3 bases at V and 4 bases at J; junction bases unmatched: 9. The CDR3 runs to 18 residues. From germline, CDR1 is SNHLY and CDR2 FYNNEI. As DNA, the CDR3 is TGTGCCAGCAGTGAGATACTAGCGGGAGGCCCGGGCACCGGGGAGCTGTTTTTT. Translation: CASSEILAGGPGTGELFF.

Ten or more counts support this clonotype. The chain couples TRBV7-9 to TRBJ1-1; D gene unclear. Germline V gene data show CDR1 as SEHNR and CDR2 as FQNEAQ (reference sequence). The CDR3 is 13 residues long. With 5 bases removed from V and 5 bases from J, the gap between germline ends came to 12 bases. CDR3 nucleotide sequence: TGTGCCAGCAGCCCGCGGATGGGGACTGAAGCTTTCTTT. Translated: CASSPRMGTEAFF.

J is TRBJ1-5 and V is TRBV6-2 or TRBV6-3, with 7 positions matching TRBD1. V gave up 2 bases and J gave up 8 bases; unmatched junction bases: 9. The CDR3 length is 15 residues. CDR1 MNHEY and CDR2 SVGEGT come from the germline V gene. CDR3 sequence reads: CASSYRGTDIKPQHF. The CDR3 DNA is TGTGCCAGCAGTTACCGGGGGACAGATATCAAGCCCCAGCATTTT.

This clonotype was counted many times. The chain links TRBV7-9 to TRBJ2-1; D is unresolved. V was shortened by 5 bases and J by 6 bases, with 11 bases between the two germline ends. Germline CDR1 is SEHNR and CDR2 is FQNEAQ (reference sequence). This CDR3 contains 13 residues. CDR3 sequence reads: CASSPLLGNEQFF. The CDR3 nucleotides are TGTGCCAGCAGCCCCCTTTTAGGCAATGAGCAGTTCTTC.

The table lists this clonotype with a few counts. The chain has TRBV9 and TRBJ2-3; no definite D call. The CDR3 loop spans 15 amino acids. V lost 4 bases, J lost 0 bases, and 12 bases lay in between. Looked up from germline, CDR1 is SGDLS and CDR2 is YYNGEE. CDR3 nucleotide sequence: TGTGCCAGCAGCCCCGCTAGGATGAGCACAGATACGCAGTATTTT. The encoded protein is CASSPARMSTDTQYF.

This clonotype was observed many times. V is TRBV28 and J is TRBJ2-1; D gene ambiguous. The length of the CDR3 is 17 residues. Germline V gene data show CDR1 as MDHEN and CDR2 as SYDVKM. Trimming stripped 3 bases from V and 0 bases from J, with 15 bases between. This CDR3 is CASSFRRRPGSYNEQFF. In nucleotides, the CDR3 is TGTGCCAGCAGTTTCCGGCGCCGCCCGGGCTCCTACAATGAGCAGTTCTTC.

This clonotype showed up many times. V gene TRBV28 combines with J gene TRBJ1-1; D not resolved. Germline lookup yields CDR1 MDHEN and CDR2 SYDVKM. Deletions cut 5 bases from V and 2 bases from J, with 12 bases between. The CDR3 is 14 residues long. The CDR3 loop is CASSPLVSNTEAFF. In DNA, the CDR3 is TGTGCCAGCAGTCCCCTAGTTTCCAACACTGAAGCTTTCTTT.

In its sample, this clonotype was seen many times. This sequence joins TRBV28 and TRBJ2-7, with D possibly being TRBD1 (6 bases). The germline V gene has CDR1 MDHEN and CDR2 SYDVKM. The germline V and J ends were trimmed by 7 bases and 3 bases, with 19 bases remaining between them. The CDR3 length is 15 residues. CDR3 in amino acids: CASIPVQGRRYEQYF. Here the CDR3 DNA reads TGTGCCAGCATCCCGGTTCAGGGGCGTCGCTACGAGCAGTACTTC.

Only a few counts were recorded for this clonotype. The rearrangement uses TRBV7-9 and TRBJ2-5, with 12 bases that match TRBD2. The CDR3 loop spans 17 amino acids. With V trimmed by 3 bases and J by 2 bases, 7 bases remained unmatched. In germline, CDR1 is SEHNR, CDR2 FQNEAQ (reference sequence). The CDR3 bases are TGTGCCAGCAGCTTTCCGGCGCTAGCGGGAGGGCAAGAGACCCAGTACTTC. Its protein product is CASSFPALAGGQETQYF.

The sample holds many counts of this clonotype. The chain combines TRBV11-2 with TRBJ2-1; TRBD2 matches at 10 bases. V gave up 5 bases and J gave up 6 bases; unmatched junction bases: 13. The CDR3 extends over 17 amino acids. CDR1 SGHAT and CDR2 FQNNGV come from the germline V gene. The CDR3 DNA is TGTGCCAGCAGCCCCCGGACTAGCGGAGCGAAACGCAATGAGCAGTTCTTC. Translating it yields CASSPRTSGAKRNEQFF.

The rearrangement links TRBV5-1 to TRBJ2-2; D may match TRBD1 or TRBD2 (5 bases each). The CDR3 has 15 residues. The V gene lost 9 bases and the J gene lost 0 bases, with 15 bases spanning the gap. Germline CDR1 and CDR2: SGHRS and YFSETQ. The DNA for the CDR3 is TGCGCCACCCAGGAGGCAGGGACGAACACCGGGGAGCTGTTTTTT. Its translation: CATQEAGTNTGELFF.

The chain joins TRBV5-4 to TRBJ1-1; the D gene is possibly TRBD1 (6 bases). Germline V CDR1 and CDR2: SGHNT, YYREEE (reference sequence). This CDR3 region has 14 residues. V was shortened by 1 base and J by 4 bases, with 11 bases between the two germline ends. In nucleotides, the CDR3 is TGTGCCAGCAGCTTGCCAGGGGCGGGCACTGAAGCTTTCTTT. This gives the protein CASSLPGAGTEAFF.

This chain joins TRBV19 and TRBJ2-7; weak D call: TRBD2 (6 bases). CDR3 length equals 15 residues. Germline V gene data show CDR1 as LNHDA and CDR2 as SQIVND (reference sequence). Trimming left V 0 bases short and J 0 bases short, with 9 bases between. The CDR3 DNA reads as TGTGCCAGTAGTATAGAGGGAGGAAGCTCCTACGAGCAGTACTTC. This codes for CASSIEGGSSYEQYF.

The V and J genes are TRBV5-1 and TRBJ1-1; no clear D gene. The V end was cut by 5 bases, the J end by 1 base, with 9 bases between. Per germline, CDR1 SGHRS and CDR2 YFSETQ. There are 13 residues in the CDR3. The CDR3 is CASSVAGNTEAFF. In DNA form, the CDR3 reads TGCGCCAGCAGTGTCGCAGGGAACACTGAAGCTTTCTTT.

This clonotype was picked up many times. The V gene is TRBV11-2, the J gene TRBJ2-1; 10 bases map to TRBD2. Germline V lookup: CDR1 SGHAT, CDR2 FQNNGV. CDR3 size: 15 residues. The J segment lost 9 bases and the V segment lost 1 base, leaving 6 bases of the junction unmatched. Here the CDR3 DNA reads TGTGCCAGCAGCTTAGTATCGACTAGCGGGTTTGAGCAGTTCTTC. Translating it yields CASSLVSTSGFEQFF.

Ten or more counts support this clonotype. The J gene is TRBJ2-7, the V gene TRBV7-2; 8 bases are shared with TRBD1. The V gene's germline CDR1 is SGHTA and CDR2 FQGNSA. The J segment lost 3 bases and the V segment lost 4 bases, leaving 8 bases of the junction unmatched. The CDR3 is made up of 15 amino acids. This CDR3 reads CASSSGQGGGYEQYF. In DNA form, the CDR3 reads TGTGCCAGCAGCTCAGGACAGGGAGGAGGCTACGAGCAGTACTTC.